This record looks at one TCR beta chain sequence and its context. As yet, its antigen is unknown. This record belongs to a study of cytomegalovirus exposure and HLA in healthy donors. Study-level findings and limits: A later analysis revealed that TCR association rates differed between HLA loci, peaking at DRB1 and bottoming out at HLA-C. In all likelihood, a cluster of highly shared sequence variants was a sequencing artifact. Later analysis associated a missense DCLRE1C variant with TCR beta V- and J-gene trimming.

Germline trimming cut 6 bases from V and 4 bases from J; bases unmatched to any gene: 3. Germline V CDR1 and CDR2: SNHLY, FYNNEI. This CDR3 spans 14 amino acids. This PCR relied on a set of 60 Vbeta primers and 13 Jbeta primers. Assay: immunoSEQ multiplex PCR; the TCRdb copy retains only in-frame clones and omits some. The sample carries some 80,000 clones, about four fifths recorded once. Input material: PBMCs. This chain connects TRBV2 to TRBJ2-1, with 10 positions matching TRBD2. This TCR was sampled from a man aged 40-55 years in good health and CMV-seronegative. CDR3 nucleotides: TGTGCCAGCAGAACTAGCGGGGCTTACAATGAGCAGTTCTTC. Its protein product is CASRTSGAYNEQFF. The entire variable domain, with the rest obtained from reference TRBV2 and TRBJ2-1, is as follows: EPEVTQTPSHQVTQMGQEVILRCVPISNHLYFYWYRQILGQKVEFLVSFYNNEISEKSEIFDDQFSVERPDGSNFTLKIRSTKLEDSAMYFCASRTSGAYNEQFFGPGTRLTVL.